This T cell receptor (beta chain) was sequenced in a study of cytomegalovirus exposure and HLA in healthy donors. In the PCR, 60 Vbeta and 13 Jbeta primers were used. Produced via immunoSEQ multiplex PCR; TCRdb's table is partial and in-frame only. The sample includes about 67,000 clones, 60% to 80% of them seen just once. Only a few counts were recorded for this clone. Germline assignment: CDR1 SNHLY and CDR2 FYNNEI. There are 14 residues in the CDR3. Trimming cost V 3 bases and J 7 bases; bases outside gene matches: 5. The clonotype was recovered from a man aged 60 to 75 in good health and CMV-seropositive. This chain uses TRBV2 with TRBJ2-3; 9 positions match TRBD2. The sequencing sample was made of PBMCs. Here the CDR3 DNA reads TGTGCCAGCAGTGACGCTAGCGGGGTAAATACGCAGTATTTT. Protein sequence: CASSDASGVNTQYF.